This T cell receptor (beta chain) was identified during a study of a mutant IDH1 vaccine in newly diagnosed glioma. As for the study in general: Sex distribution of treated patients was roughly 62% male and roughly 40% female; mean age was 40.4 years. Patients arrived already treated with radiotherapy, temozolomide, or both, most having had both.

Concerning this clone: Its antigen is not known.

General study points: Immune responses induced by the vaccine were seen in just over 90% of patients, spanning multiple MHC alleles.

Germline CDR1 and CDR2: SGHVS and FQNEAQ. This CDR3 is 14 amino acids long. Time point denoted: baseline, week 1 (first vaccination visit). Treatment reported: pre-vaccination baseline after standard-of-care therapy. There were new WHO grade 3 or 4 astrocytomas in the donors, and these were IDH1-mutant and ATRX-lost. Assay used: immunoSEQ multiplex PCR; TCRdb lists only in-frame clones, some missing. This sample carries 20,000 to 25,000 clones, roughly nine tenths of them seen once, and the ten largest clones take approximately 8.4%. Sequences were derived from PBMCs, sampled from a glioma patient treated with radiotherapy, temozolomide or both. The genes are TRBV7-8 and TRBJ2-5, with 8 bases identical to TRBD2. The DNA end lines up better with TRBJ2-7; the J call may be wrong. This TCR was recovered from a man aged 25-45 years with glioma. CDR3 DNA sequence: TGTGCCAGCAGCCCCATGGGACTAGTCTACGAGCAGTACTTC. Translated, it gives CASSPMGLVYEQYF.